The 2 T cell receptor beta chains reported below all come from one sample, sequenced in a study of PD-1 blockade in classical Hodgkin lymphoma. The patients all showed relapse after autologous stem cell transplantation, while their brentuximab vedotin exposure varied. The assay was immunoSEQ multiplex PCR, and TCRdb's table has in-frame clones only and misses some. In the table there are some 20,000 clones, around three quarters of which are singletons. Sequences were derived from peripheral blood mononuclear cells (PBMCs), sampled before the second cycle of nivolumab. Every receptor here comes from a human donor with classical Hodgkin lymphoma.

This chain links TRBV7-2 with TRBJ2-3; D remains unclear. Germline V gene data show CDR1 as SGHTA and CDR2 as FQGNSA. This CDR3 is 13 amino acids long. V was trimmed by 4 bases and J by 9 bases, leaving 14 bases between them. CDR3 nucleotide sequence: TGTGCCAGCAGCTCCGACTTAGGTGAGACGCAGTATTTT. It encodes CASSSDLGETQYF.

This clone was seen a handful of times. The genes are TRBV7-2 and TRBJ2-5, with 10 bases matching TRBD2. The ends lost 5 bases at V and 2 bases at J; junction bases unmatched: 11. The CDR3 is 17 amino acids. Germline values: CDR1 SGHTA, CDR2 FQGNSA. The CDR3 bases are TGTGCCAGCAGCCCTCGGACTAGCGGATACCAGCAAGAGACCCAGTACTTC. Translating it yields CASSPRTSGYQQETQYF.